Below are 7 T cell receptor beta chains sequenced from a single sample in a study of blood T cells in healthy people across ages. Through a sample-barcoded 5' primer and a J-beta primer mix, a second PCR was run for roughly 6 to 12 cycles. TCRdb reanalysed the 5' RACE reads using MiXCR and keeps one entry per CDR3 protein. The table lists 650,000 to 800,000 distinct CDR3 sequences, 40% to 50% of them singletons. The material sequenced was blood. These receptors were taken from a man in his fifties or sixties in good health.

The chain employs TRBV20-1 and TRBJ2-7; no clear D. This CDR3 comprises 11 residues. Trimming stripped 6 bases from V and 3 bases from J, with 9 bases between. Germline lookup yields CDR1 DFQATT and CDR2 SNEGSKA (reference sequence). The CDR3 DNA follows: TGCAGTGCGCCAAACAACTACGAGCAGTACTTC. This sequence encodes CSAPNNYEQYF.

This CDR3 reads CASKTRGGHSTDTQYF. The CDR3 coding sequence is TGTGCCAGCAAGACGCGGGGGGGCCATAGCACAGATACGCAGTATTTT. The V call is TRBV6-4, the J call TRBJ2-3; 9 bases are shared with TRBD2. The CDR3 has 16 residues. The ends lost 7 bases at V and 0 bases at J; junction bases unmatched: 8. Germline CDR1 MRHNA, CDR2 SNTAGT.

This clonotype was seen more than once but under ten times. The chain has TRBV7-2 and TRBJ2-4; TRBD2 might be the D (6 bases). The J call may be mistaken, given a closer DNA end match to TRBJ2-7. Germline assignment: CDR1 SGHTA and CDR2 FQGNSA. This CDR3 has 16 amino acids. This chain's CDR3 is CASSLELAGRGYEQYF. The CDR3 bases are TGTGCCAGCAGCTTAGAACTGGCGGGGAGAGGTTACGAGCAGTACTTC.

With respect to this clonotype: Since a much larger clone is just one base distant, this may be a read error. The CDR3 sequence: CAGSLRPGQGLNEQFF. In DNA form, the CDR3 reads TGTGCCGGCAGTCTACGACCGGGACAGGGACTAAATGAGCAGTTCTTC. V is TRBV6-6 and J is TRBJ2-1; TRBD1 matches at 9 bases. Germline V lookup: CDR1 MNHNY, CDR2 SVGAGI (reference sequence). The CDR3 has 16 residues.

Notes on this clonotype: This may be a read error: a much more frequent sequence differs by one nucleotide. The rearrangement links TRBV25-1 to TRBJ2-4; D uncertain. The CDR3 spans 12 residues. The V and J ends lost 10 bases and 13 bases respectively, with 20 bases between them. Germline V gene lookup returns CDR1 MGHDK and CDR2 SYGVNS. In DNA, the CDR3 is TGTGCCACTGATCTGGGCCCCTCCCGACAGTACTTC. It codes for CATDLGPSRQYF.

The chain combines TRBV7-2 with TRBJ2-5, with TRBD2 matching over 7 bases. The CDR3 length is 15 residues. V was pared by 2 bases and J by 9 bases, with 12 bases of the junction left unmatched. Germline loops: CDR1 SGHTA, CDR2 FQGNSA. This CDR3 reads CASSLWGTSAEAQYF. The CDR3 region has the DNA TGTGCCAGCAGCTTATGGGGTACTAGCGCGGAGGCCCAGTACTTC.

This clonotype was picked up one time. One end of the junction is discordant with germline, which a read error may explain. The DNA of the CDR3 is TGTGCCAGCACCCAAGTCGACGACACTGAAGCTTTCTTT. Translating gives CASTQVDDTEAFF. The chain has TRBV3-1 and TRBJ1-1; D is undetermined. CDR1 is LGHDT and CDR2 is YNNKEL in the germline V gene (reference sequence). CDR3 size: 13 residues. Combining the CDR3 with reference TRBV3-1 and TRBJ1-1 gives the whole variable domain DTAVSQTPKYLVTQMGNDKSIKCEQNLGHDTMYWYKQDSKKFLKIMFSYNNKELIINETVPNRFSPKSPDKAHLNLHINSLELGDSAVYFCASTQVDDTEAFFGQGTRLTVV.